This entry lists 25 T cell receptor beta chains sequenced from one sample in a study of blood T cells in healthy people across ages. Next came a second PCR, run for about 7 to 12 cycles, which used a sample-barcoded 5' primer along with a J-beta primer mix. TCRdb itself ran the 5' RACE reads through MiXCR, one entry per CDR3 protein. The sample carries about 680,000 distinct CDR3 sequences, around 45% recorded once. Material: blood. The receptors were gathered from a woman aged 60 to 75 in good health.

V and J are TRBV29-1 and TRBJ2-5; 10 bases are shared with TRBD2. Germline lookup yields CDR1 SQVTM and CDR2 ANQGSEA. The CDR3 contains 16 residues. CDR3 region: CSATSLASGSSKTQYF. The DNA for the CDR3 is TGCAGTGCCACCTCACTAGCTAGCGGGAGTTCGAAGACCCAGTACTTC.

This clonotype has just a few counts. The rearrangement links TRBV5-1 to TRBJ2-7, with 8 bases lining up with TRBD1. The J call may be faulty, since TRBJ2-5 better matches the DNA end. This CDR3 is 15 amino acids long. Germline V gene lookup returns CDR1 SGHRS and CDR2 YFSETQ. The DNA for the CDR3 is TGCGCCAGCAGCACACAGGGGGGATCGGGAGAGACCCAGTACTTC. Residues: CASSTQGGSGETQYF.

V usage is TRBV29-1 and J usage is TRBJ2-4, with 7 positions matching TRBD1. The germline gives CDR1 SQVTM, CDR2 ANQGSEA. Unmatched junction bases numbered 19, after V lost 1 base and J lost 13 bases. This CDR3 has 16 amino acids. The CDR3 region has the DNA TGCAGCGTTGAAGTGGGGACAGCTAGCTCCTACAGTGAGCAGTACTTC. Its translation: CSVEVGTASSYSEQYF.

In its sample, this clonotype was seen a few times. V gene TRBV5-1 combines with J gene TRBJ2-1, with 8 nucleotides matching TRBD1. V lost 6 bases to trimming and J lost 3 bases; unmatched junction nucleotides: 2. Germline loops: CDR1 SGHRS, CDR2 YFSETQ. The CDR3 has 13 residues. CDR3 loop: CASTDRDYNEQFF. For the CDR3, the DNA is TGCGCCAGCACGGACAGGGACTACAATGAGCAGTTCTTC. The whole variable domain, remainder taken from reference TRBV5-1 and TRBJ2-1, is KAGVTQTPRYLIKTRGQQVTLSCSPISGHRSVSWYQQTPGQGLQFLFEYFSETQRNKGNFPGRFSGRQFSNSRSEMNVSTLELGDSALYLCASTDRDYNEQFFGPGTRLTVL.

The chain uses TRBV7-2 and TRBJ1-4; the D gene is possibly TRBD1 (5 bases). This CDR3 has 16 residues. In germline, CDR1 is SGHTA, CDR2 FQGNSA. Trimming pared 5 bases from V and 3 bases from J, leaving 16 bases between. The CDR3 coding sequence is TGTGCCAGCAGCCGATCGGGGACTTTTCCTAATGAAAAACTGTTTTTT. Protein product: CASSRSGTFPNEKLFF.

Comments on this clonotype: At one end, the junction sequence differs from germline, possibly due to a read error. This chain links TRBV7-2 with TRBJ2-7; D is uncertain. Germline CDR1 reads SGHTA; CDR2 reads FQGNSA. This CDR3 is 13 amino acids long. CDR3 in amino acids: CAGSEGTTYEQYF. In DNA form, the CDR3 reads TGTGCCGGCAGTGAAGGTACCACCTACGAGCAGTACTTT. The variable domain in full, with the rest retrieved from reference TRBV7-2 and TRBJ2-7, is GAGVSQSPSNKVTEKGKDVELRCDPISGHTALYWYRQSLGQGLEFLIYFQGNSAPDKSGLPSDRFSAERTGGSVSTLTIQRTQQEDSAVYLCAGSEGTTYEQYFGPGTRLTVT.

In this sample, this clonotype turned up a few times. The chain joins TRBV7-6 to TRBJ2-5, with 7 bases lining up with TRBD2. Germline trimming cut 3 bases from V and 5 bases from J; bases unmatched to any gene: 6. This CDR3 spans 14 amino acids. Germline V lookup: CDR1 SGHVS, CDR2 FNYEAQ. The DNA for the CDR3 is TGTGCCAGCAGCTTGAGGGAGGGCCCGGAGACCCAGTACTTC. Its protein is CASSLREGPETQYF.

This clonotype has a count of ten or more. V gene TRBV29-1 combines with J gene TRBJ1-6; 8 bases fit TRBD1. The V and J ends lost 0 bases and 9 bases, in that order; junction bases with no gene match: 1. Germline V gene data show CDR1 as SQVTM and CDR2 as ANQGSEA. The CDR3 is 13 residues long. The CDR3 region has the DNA TGCAGCGTTGAAGATGACAGGGGTTCACCCCTCCACTTT. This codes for CSVEDDRGSPLHF.

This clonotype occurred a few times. The CDR3 here is CASSEQAYYGYTF. The CDR3 bases are TGTGCCAGCAGCGAACAGGCGTATTATGGCTACACCTTC. The chain recombines TRBV7-2 with TRBJ1-2, with a tentative D call TRBD1 (5 bases). V was clipped by 5 bases and J by 5 bases, with 12 bases between them. The CDR3 length is 13 residues. CDR1 SGHTA and CDR2 FQGNSA come from the germline V gene.

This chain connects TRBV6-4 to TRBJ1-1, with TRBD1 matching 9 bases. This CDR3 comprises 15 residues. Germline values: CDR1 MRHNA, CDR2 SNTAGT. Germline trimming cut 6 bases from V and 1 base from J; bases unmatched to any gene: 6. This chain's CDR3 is CASSETGQGNTEAFF. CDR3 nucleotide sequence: TGTGCCAGCAGCGAAACGGGACAGGGGAACACTGAAGCTTTCTTT.

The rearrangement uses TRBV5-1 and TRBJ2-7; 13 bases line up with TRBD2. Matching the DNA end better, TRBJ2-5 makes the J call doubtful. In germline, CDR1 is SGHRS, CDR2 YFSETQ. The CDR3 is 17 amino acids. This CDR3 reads CASSPGGTSGIQETQYF. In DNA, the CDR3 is TGCGCCAGCAGCCCGGGAGGGACTAGCGGGATACAAGAGACCCAGTACTTC.

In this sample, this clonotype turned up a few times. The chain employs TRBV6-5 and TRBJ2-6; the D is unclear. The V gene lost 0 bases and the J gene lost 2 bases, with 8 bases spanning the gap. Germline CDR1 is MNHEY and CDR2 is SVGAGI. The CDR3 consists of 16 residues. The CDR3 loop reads CASSYSGLAGANVLTF. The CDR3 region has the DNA TGTGCCAGCAGTTACTCGGGTCTAGCTGGGGCCAACGTCCTGACTTTC.

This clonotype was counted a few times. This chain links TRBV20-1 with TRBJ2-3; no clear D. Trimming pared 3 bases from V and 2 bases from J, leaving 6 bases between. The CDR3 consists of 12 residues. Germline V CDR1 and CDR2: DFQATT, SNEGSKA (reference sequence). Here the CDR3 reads CSASLDTDTQYF. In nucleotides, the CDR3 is TGCAGTGCTAGTCTGGACACAGATACGCAGTATTTT.

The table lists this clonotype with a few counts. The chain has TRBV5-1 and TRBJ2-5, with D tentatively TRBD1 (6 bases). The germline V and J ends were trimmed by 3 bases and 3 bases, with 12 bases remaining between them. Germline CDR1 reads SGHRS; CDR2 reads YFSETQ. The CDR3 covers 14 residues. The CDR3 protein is CASSWMDREETQYF. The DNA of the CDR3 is TGCGCCAGCAGCTGGATGGACAGAGAAGAGACCCAGTACTTC.

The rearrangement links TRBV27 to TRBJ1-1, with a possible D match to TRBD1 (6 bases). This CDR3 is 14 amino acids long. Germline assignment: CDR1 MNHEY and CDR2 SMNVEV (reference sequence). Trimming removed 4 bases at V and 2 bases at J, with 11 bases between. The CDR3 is CASSYMGGNTEAFF. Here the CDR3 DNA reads TGTGCCAGCAGTTACATGGGGGGCAACACTGAAGCTTTCTTT.

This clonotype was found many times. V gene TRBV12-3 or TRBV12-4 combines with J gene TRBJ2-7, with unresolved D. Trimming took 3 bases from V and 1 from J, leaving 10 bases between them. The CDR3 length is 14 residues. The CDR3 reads CASSFAAGSYEQYF. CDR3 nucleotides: TGTGCCAGCAGTTTCGCGGCAGGATCCTACGAGCAGTACTTC.

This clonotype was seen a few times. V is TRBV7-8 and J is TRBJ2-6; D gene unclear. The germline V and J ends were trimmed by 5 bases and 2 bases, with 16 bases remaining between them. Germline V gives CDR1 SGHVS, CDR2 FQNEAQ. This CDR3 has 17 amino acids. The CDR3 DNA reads TGTGCCAGCAGCGGCCGGGCCCTCTTACCTGGGGCCAACGTCCTGACTTTC. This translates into CASSGRALLPGANVLTF.

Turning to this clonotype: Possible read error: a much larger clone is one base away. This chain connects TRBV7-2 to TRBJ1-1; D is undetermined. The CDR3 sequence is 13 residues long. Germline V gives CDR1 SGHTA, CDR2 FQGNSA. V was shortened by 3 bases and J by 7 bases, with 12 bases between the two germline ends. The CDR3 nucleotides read TGTGCCAGCAGCTTTAACGGGGAAAATGAAGCTTTCTTT. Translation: CASSFNGENEAFF.

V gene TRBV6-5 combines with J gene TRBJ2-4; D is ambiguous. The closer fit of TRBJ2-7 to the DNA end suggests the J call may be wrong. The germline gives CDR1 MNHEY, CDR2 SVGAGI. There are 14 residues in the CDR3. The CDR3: CASRRSTKWDEQYF. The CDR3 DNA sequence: TGTGCCAGCAGGCGGTCGACAAAATGGGACGAGCAGTACTTC.

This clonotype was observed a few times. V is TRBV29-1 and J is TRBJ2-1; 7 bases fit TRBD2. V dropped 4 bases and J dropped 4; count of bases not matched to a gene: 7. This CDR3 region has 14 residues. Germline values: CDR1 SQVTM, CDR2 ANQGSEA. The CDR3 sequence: CSVAGLADYNEQFF. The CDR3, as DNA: TGCAGCGTTGCTGGCCTAGCGGATTACAATGAGCAGTTCTTC.

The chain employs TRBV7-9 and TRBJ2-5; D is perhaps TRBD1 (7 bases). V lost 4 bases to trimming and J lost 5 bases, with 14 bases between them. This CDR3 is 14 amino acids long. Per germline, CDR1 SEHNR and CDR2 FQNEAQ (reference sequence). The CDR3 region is CASSYGAGGETQYF. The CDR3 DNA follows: TGTGCCAGCAGCTACGGGGCAGGGGGGGAGACCCAGTACTTC.

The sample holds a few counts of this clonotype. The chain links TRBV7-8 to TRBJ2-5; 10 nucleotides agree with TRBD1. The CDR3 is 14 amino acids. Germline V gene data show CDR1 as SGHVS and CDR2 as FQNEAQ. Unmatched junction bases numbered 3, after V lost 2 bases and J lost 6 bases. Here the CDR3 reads CASSLRDRGKTQYF. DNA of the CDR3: TGTGCCAGCAGCTTACGGGACAGGGGAAAGACCCAGTACTTC. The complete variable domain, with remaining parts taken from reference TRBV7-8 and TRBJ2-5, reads GAGVSQSPRYKVAKRGQDVALRCDPISGHVSLFWYQQALGQGPEFLTYFQNEAQLDKSGLPSDRFFAERPEGSVSTLKIQRTQQEDSAVYLCASSLRDRGKTQYFGPGTRLLVL.

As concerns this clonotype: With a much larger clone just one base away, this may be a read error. The CDR3 DNA sequence: TGTGCCAGCAGCTTAGCGATGGCGAGCTATGACTACACCTTC. Translated: CASSLAMASYDYTF. This chain joins TRBV7-2 and TRBJ1-2, with D unresolved. There are 14 residues in the CDR3. Per the germline V gene, CDR1 is SGHTA and CDR2 is FQGNSA.

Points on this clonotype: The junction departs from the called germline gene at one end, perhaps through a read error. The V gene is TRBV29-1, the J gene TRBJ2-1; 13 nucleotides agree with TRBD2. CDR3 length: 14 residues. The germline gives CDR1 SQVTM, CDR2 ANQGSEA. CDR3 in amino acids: CSGELAGGPNERFF. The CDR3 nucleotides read TGCAGCGGTGAACTAGCGGGAGGGCCTAATGAGCGGTTCTTC.

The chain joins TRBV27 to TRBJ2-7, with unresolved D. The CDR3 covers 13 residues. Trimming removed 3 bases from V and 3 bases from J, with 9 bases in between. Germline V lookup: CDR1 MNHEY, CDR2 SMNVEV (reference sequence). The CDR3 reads CASSFLSNYEQYF. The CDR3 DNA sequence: TGTGCCAGCAGTTTCCTCTCGAACTACGAGCAGTACTTC.